This is a list of T cell receptor beta chains from one sample in a study of cytomegalovirus exposure and HLA in healthy donors. The data were produced by immunoSEQ multiplex PCR, yet TCRdb's version contains in-frame clones alone and is incomplete. This table holds about 360,000 clones, roughly 89% found once. The sample was PBMCs. The receptors stem from a woman between 18 and 30 years old in good health and CMV-seronegative. CDR3s include the opening cysteine and the closing phenylalanine or tryptophan. The D gene is left open where the match is weak. A row's size may be missing; if present it is once, few, many or a size class.

V,J,D,size,CDR3,DNA
TRBV5-1,TRBJ2-7,TRBD2,once,CASSFTSGSHYEQYF,TGCGCCAGCAGCTTCACTAGCGGATCACACTACGAGCAGTACTTC
TRBV25-1,TRBJ2-2,TRBD2,-,CVKSPGLAGVFGTGELFF,TGTGTAAAATCGCCGGGACTAGCGGGAGTGTTCGGCACCGGGGAGCTGTTTTTT
TRBV6-5,TRBJ1-2,TRBD1,-,CASSYGQGMGYTF,TGTGCCAGCAGTTACGGACAGGGCATGGGCTACACCTTC
TRBV6-5,TRBJ1-2,TRBD1,many,CASSYSAGGSDGYTF,TGTGCCAGCAGTTACTCAGCAGGGGGTAGTGATGGCTACACCTTC
TRBV10-2,TRBJ2-7,-,-,CASSVLSGGAYF,TGCGCCAGCAGTGTTTTGTCCGGAGGGGCGTACTTC
TRBV19,TRBJ1-1,-,-,CASTKSTPLTEAFF,TGTGCCAGTACCAAATCCACCCCCCTAACTGAAGCTTTCTTT
TRBV9,TRBJ2-1,TRBD2,few,CASSVSLAGWGSRGNEQFF,TGTGCCAGCAGCGTATCCCTAGCGGGTTGGGGCTCTCGTGGCAATGAGCAGTTCTTC
TRBV4-1,TRBJ2-2,TRBD2,-,CASSNAGGLAGGNTGELFF,TGCGCCAGCAGCAACGCCGGAGGACTAGCGGGGGGGAACACCGGGGAGCTGTTTTTT
TRBV15,TRBJ1-5,TRBD1,-,CATSRDPPDRVPNQPQHF,TGTGCCACCAGCAGAGATCCACCGGACAGGGTCCCCAATCAGCCCCAGCATTTT
TRBV28,TRBJ2-2,-,once,CASSLSGANTGELFF,TGTGCCAGCAGTTTATCAGGGGCGAACACCGGGGAGCTGTTTTTT
TRBV18,TRBJ2-3,-,-,CASSPPTNIGTQYF,TGTGCCAGCTCACCACCCACCAATATCGGTACGCAGTATTTT
TRBV11-2,TRBJ2-1,TRBD2,once,CASSGGGRGGLYNEQFF,TGTGCCAGCAGCGGAGGAGGACGCGGGGGGCTCTACAATGAGCAGTTCTTC
TRBV6-1,TRBJ1-4,-,-,CASSDDGGRGREKLFF,TGTGCCAGCAGTGATGACGGGGGGAGGGGTCGCGAAAAACTGTTTTTT
TRBV30,TRBJ2-6,TRBD2,-,CASPTSGGSGANVLTF,TGTGCCTCCCCCACTAGCGGGGGGTCTGGGGCCAACGTCCTGACTTTC
TRBV18,TRBJ2-2,TRBD1,-,CASSPLGTGEDWDTGELFF,TGTGCCAGCTCACCGCTCGGGACAGGGGAGGATTGGGACACCGGGGAGCTGTTTTTT
TRBV19,TRBJ2-5,TRBD1,-,CASSQDREIGTQYF,TGTGCCAGTAGCCAAGACAGGGAAATAGGGACCCAGTACTTC
TRBV4-3,TRBJ1-2,TRBD1,few,CASSPRTGAYYGYTF,TGCGCCAGCAGCCCACGGACAGGGGCGTACTATGGCTACACCTTC
TRBV28,TRBJ2-7,-,-,CASSGTRSYEQYF,TGTGCCAGCAGTGGTACACGCTCCTACGAGCAGTACTTC
TRBV28,TRBJ2-7,TRBD2,-,CASSYRRGGEQYF,TGTGCCAGCAGTTATCGACGGGGAGGGGAGCAGTACTTC
TRBV19,TRBJ1-1,TRBD1,once,CATNRGRNTEAFF,TGTGCCACAAACAGGGGGCGGAACACTGAAGCTTTCTTT
TRBV5-1,TRBJ2-3,-,-,CASSLTGLPRDTQYF,TGCGCCAGCAGCTTGACGGGACTCCCCAGGGATACGCAGTATTTT
TRBV19,TRBJ2-7,TRBD1,-,CASRPTHSGTALEQYF,TGTGCCAGTAGGCCAACCCACTCCGGGACAGCCCTCGAGCAGTACTTC
TRBV5-1,TRBJ2-7,-,-,CASSLEGFSYEQYF,TGCGCCAGCAGCTTGGAGGGGTTCTCCTACGAGCAGTACTTC
TRBV27,TRBJ2-3,TRBD1,once,CASSGRQGGTDTQYF,TGTGCCAGCAGTGGCAGACAGGGTGGCACAGATACGCAGTATTTT
TRBV6-1,TRBJ2-2,TRBD1,-,CASARDRGLAGELFF,TGTGCCAGTGCGAGGGACAGGGGGCTCGCCGGGGAGCTGTTTTTT
TRBV6-1,TRBJ1-3,-,-,CASSENLGSFGTIYF,TGTGCCAGCAGTGAAAACCTGGGGAGCTTCGGCACCATATATTTT
TRBV27,TRBJ2-7,-,-,CASSPRDEQYF,TGTGCCAGCAGTCCCAGGGACGAGCAGTACTTC
TRBV5-1,TRBJ2-2,TRBD1,-,CASRGETGRVNGELFF,TGCGCCAGCAGAGGAGAGACAGGGCGGGTTAACGGGGAGCTGTTTTTT
TRBV2,TRBJ2-3,TRBD2,-,CASSDGLAGTYTDTQYF,TGTGCCAGCAGTGATGGACTAGCGGGGACCTACACAGATACGCAGTATTTT
TRBV28,TRBJ2-7,TRBD2,-,CASSFGLAVTYEQYF,TGTGCCAGCAGTTTTGGACTAGCGGTAACCTACGAGCAGTACTTC
TRBV27,TRBJ2-5,TRBD1,-,CASAIDPTGTGPYRTQYF,TGTGCCAGTGCGATAGACCCAACCGGGACAGGTCCTTACCGGACCCAGTACTTC
TRBV18,TRBJ1-2,-,-,CASSPDNGGGSYGYTF,TGTGCCAGCTCCCCCGATAACGGGGGGGGATCCTATGGCTACACCTTC
TRBV28,TRBJ2-3,-,-,CASSTGSAERDTQYF,TGTGCCAGCAGTACCGGGTCCGCCGAGAGAGATACGCAGTATTTT